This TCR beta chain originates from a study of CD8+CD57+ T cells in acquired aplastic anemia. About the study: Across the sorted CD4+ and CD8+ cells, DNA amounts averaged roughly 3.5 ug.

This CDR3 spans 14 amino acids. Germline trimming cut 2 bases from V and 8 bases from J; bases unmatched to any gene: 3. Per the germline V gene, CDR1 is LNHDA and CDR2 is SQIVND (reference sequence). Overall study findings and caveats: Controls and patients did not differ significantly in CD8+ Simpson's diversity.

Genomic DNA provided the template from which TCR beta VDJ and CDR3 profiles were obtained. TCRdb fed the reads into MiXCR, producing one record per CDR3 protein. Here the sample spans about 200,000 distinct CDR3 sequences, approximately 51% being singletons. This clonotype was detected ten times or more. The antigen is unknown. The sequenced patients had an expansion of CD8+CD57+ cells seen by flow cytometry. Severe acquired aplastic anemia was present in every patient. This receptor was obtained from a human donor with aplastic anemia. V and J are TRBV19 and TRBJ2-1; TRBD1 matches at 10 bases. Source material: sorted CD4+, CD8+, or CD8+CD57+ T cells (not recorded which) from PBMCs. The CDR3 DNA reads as TGTGCCAGTAGTATACGGGACAGGGGCCATGAGCAGTTCTTC. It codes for CASSIRDRGHEQFF.